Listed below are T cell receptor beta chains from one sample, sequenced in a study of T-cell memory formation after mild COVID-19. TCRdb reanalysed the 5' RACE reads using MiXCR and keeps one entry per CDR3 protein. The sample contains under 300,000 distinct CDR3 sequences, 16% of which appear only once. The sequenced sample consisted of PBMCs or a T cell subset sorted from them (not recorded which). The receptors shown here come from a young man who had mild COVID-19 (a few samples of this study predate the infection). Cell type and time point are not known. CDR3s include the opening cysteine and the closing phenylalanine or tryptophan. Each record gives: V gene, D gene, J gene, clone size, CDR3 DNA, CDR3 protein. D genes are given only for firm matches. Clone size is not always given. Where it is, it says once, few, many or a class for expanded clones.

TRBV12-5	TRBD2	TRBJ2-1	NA	TGTGCTAGTCTCGGGACTAGCTCCTACAATGAGCAGTTCTTC	CASLGTSSYNEQFF
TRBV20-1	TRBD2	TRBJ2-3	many	TGCAGTGCAATAGCGGGGGTCCCCACAGATACGCAGTATTTT	CSAIAGVPTDTQYF
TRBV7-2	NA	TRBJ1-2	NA	TGTGCCAGCAGCTTAGGGGTTTTCTATGGCTACACCTTC	CASSLGVFYGYTF
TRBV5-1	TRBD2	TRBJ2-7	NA	TGCGCCAGCAGCTCTCTCCCGGCCGGGACTAGCGGGGGATTTTCCTACGAGCAGTACTTC	CASSSLPAGTSGGFSYEQYF
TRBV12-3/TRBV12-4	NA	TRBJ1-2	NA	TGTGCCAGCACCCTCGGCGGGCAGCTATCTGGCTACACCTTC	CASTLGGQLSGYTF
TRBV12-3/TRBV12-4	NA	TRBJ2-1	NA	TGTGCCAGCACTTATCCCGCGGTGAACCCCTACAATGAGCAGTTCTTC	CASTYPAVNPYNEQFF
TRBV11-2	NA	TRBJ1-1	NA	TGTGCCAGCAGTTCTCATCCGGGTGAAGCTTTCTTT	CASSSHPGEAFF
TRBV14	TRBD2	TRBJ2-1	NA	TGTGCCAGCAGCCACACTAGCGGGGGAAGGAATGAGCAGTTCTTC	CASSHTSGGRNEQFF
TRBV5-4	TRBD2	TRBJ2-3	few	TGTGCCAGCAGGCTAGCGGGGGGCAACACAGATACGCAGTATTTT	CASRLAGGNTDTQYF
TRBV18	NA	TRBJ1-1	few	TGTGCCAGCTCCCTCTTGGGGGTGAACACTGAAGCTTTCTTT	CASSLLGVNTEAFF
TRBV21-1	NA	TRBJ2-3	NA	TGTGCCAGCAGCATTCCGGGACTAGCGAATACAGATACGCAGTATTTT	CASSIPGLANTDTQYF
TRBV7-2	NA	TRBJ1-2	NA	TGTGCCAGCAGCTTAGGGGCTGGGGTTGGTTATTACGGCTACACCTTC	CASSLGAGVGYYGYTF
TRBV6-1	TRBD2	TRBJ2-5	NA	TGTGCCAGCAGGCCTAGCGGGGGGGGTCAAGAGACCCAGTACTTC	CASRPSGGGQETQYF
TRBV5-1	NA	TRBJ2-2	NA	TGCGCCAGCAGCCGGGGGGCCGACACCGGGGAGCTGTTTTTT	CASSRGADTGELFF
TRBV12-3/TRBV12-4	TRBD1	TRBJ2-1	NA	TGTGCCAGCAGTCCTGGACAGGGCCGGGGTAATGAGCAGTTCTTC	CASSPGQGRGNEQFF
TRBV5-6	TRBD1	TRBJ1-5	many	TGTGCCAGCAGCATTCGACAGGGACGGAATAATCAGCCCCAGCATTTT	CASSIRQGRNNQPQHF
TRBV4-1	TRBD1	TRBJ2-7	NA	TGCGTCAGCAGCCAAGAGTGGGACAGTCCCTACGAGCAGTACTTC	CVSSQEWDSPYEQYF
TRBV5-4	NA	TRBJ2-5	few	TGTGCCAGCAGACTCGACTTGGCCACACAAGAGACCCAGTACTTC	CASRLDLATQETQYF
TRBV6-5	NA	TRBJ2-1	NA	TGTGCCAGCAGTTACTCTGGGCCGTCGGTTGGGCGTTCCTACAATGAGCAGTTCTTC	CASSYSGPSVGRSYNEQFF
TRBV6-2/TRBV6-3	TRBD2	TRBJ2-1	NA	TGTGCCAGCAGGGAGACTAGCTCGGAGCAGTTCTTC	CASRETSSEQFF
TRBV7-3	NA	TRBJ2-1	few	TGTGCCAGCAGCCTTGGATCCTTCAATGAGCAGTTCTTC	CASSLGSFNEQFF
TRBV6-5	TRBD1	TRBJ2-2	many	TGTGCCAGCAGAATGGGACAGAGTAACACCGGGGAGCTGTTTTTT	CASRMGQSNTGELFF
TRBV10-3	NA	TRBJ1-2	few	TGTGCCATCAGTATTCGGGACGGGGGCCCCTATCGGTATGGCTACACCTTC	CAISIRDGGPYRYGYTF
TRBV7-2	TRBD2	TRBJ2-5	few	TGTGCCAGCAGCTTAGAGCGGGGGCTGGAGACCCAGTACTTC	CASSLERGLETQYF
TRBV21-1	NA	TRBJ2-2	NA	TGTGCCAGCAGCAAAGGAGGACTAGCGGGGCCCGGGGAGCTGTTTTTT	CASSKGGLAGPGELFF
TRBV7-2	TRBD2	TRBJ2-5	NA	TGTGCCAGCAGCTCGCTCGTTGGGACTAGCGGTAATTTGGCCCAGTACTTC	CASSSLVGTSGNLAQYF